This entry describes one T cell receptor (beta chain). The source of the sample is a study of low-dose radiotherapy and immunotherapy resistance in tumors. On the study more broadly: At a dose of 200 mg/m2, intravenous cyclophosphamide was given every two weeks, one day before radiation and immunotherapy.

Noted time point: before trial treatment. Ipilimumab, nivolumab, aspirin, low-dose cyclophosphamide and low-dose radiotherapy were administered to donors. TRAV and TRBV primers primed cDNA for both TCRalpha and TCRbeta. It was with a constant-region primer and a V-primer adapter that TCRs were amplified over about 20 PCR cycles. By in vitro transcription, the isolated mRNA was amplified. TCRdb called the reads again in MiXCR, with one record for every CDR3 protein. The sample carries around 65,000 distinct CDR3 sequences, about 26% recorded once. Germline V gene data show CDR1 as DFQATT and CDR2 as SNEGSKA (reference sequence). The CDR3 spans 17 residues. Trimming pared 3 bases from V and 1 base from J, leaving 20 bases between.

The sequencing here drew on PBMCs, taken before treatment. The rearrangement links TRBV20-1 to TRBJ2-3; D perhaps matches TRBD1 (6 bases). This TCR was sampled from a male donor with rectosigmoid adenocarcinoma. The CDR3 here is CSASPRGRGGGTDTQYF. Here the CDR3 DNA reads TGCAGTGCTAGCCCACGAGGCAGGGGTGGGGGCACAGATACGCAGTATTTT.